Described below is a single T cell receptor (beta chain) sequence and its context. Its antigen is not identified. Making TCR beta cDNA involved 400 to 600 ng total RNA and a constant-region primer. For TCR beta, libraries were produced by three nested multiplex PCR rounds using slightly modified ARM-PCR. The two initial PCR rounds, roughly 10 cycles each, used TRBV1-TRBV30 forward and C-beta reverse primers. TCRdb passed the multiplex PCR reads through MiXCR, listing each CDR3 protein once. Among fewer than 350,000 distinct CDR3 sequences listed, roughly two thirds were seen once. The germline V and J ends were trimmed by 4 bases and 3 bases, with 15 bases remaining between them. Germline lookup yields CDR1 SGHRS and CDR2 YFSETQ. The CDR3 has 15 residues. Unsorted whole blood supplied the blood RNA, and germline DNA was isolated too. Patients were treatment-naive with chronic HBV infection. This specimen belongs to a study of tumor-infiltrating lymphocytes in primary liver carcinoma. The study, taken as a whole, reports: The difference in top-250-clone fraction between tumors and blood was significant, favoring tumors (p = 0.039). The use of bulk unsorted samples meant that CD4+ and CD8+ repertoires were not compared. Compared with tumor region pairs, tumor-adjacent and tumor-blood pairs overlapped less.

Input material: peripheral blood. J is TRBJ2-3 and V is TRBV5-1; D might be TRBD1 (6 bases). This receptor was taken from a man aged 40-49 years with primary liver carcinoma and hepatitis B virus infection. The CDR3, as DNA: TGCGCCAGCAGCCTGCAGGGGATTGAGACAGATACGCAGTATTTT. As protein: CASSLQGIETDTQYF.